Listed below are T cell receptor beta chains from one sample, sequenced in a study of T cell responses to AZD1222 COVID-19 vaccine. Data came from immunoSEQ multiplex PCR; TCRdb stores just in-frame clones and leaves some out. The table includes 100,000 to 150,000 clones, 80% to 90% detected once. The sample consisted of peripheral blood, taken on day 0 of AZD1222 vaccination. Receptors were obtained from an adult in good health. Both conserved end residues are trimmed from each CDR3. A D gene is named only where the DNA matches it firmly.

TRBV2 TRBD1 10 ASIQDRDGYT
TRBV19 - 10 ASSPAAGEAF
TRBV12-3/TRBV12-4 - 11 ASSFANNYGYT
TRBV7-2 - 11 ASSPSLKNIQY
TRBV3-1/TRBV3-2 TRBD1 13 ASSRGTASNQPQH
TRBV28 - 10 ASSAEGGPQH
TRBV28 TRBD1 15 ASVPGQGAGSNQPQH
TRBV7-3 TRBD2 12 ASSPTGLGNEQF
TRBV5-1 - 17 ASSLVLDSLSSGANVLT
TRBV30 TRBD1 11 ASPGQANEKLF
TRBV3-1/TRBV3-2 TRBD2 14 ASSQGLAGSTGELF
TRBV6-2/TRBV6-3 - 11 ASSYPGGLEAF
TRBV5-6 - 13 ASSTGQGPNSPLH
TRBV11-2 TRBD1 15 ASRGAVGQGSYSPLH
TRBV19 - 13 ASSIGNGGPNGYT
TRBV19 TRBD1 12 ASRRTGGTGELF
TRBV11-2 - 11 ASSLNLNTEAF